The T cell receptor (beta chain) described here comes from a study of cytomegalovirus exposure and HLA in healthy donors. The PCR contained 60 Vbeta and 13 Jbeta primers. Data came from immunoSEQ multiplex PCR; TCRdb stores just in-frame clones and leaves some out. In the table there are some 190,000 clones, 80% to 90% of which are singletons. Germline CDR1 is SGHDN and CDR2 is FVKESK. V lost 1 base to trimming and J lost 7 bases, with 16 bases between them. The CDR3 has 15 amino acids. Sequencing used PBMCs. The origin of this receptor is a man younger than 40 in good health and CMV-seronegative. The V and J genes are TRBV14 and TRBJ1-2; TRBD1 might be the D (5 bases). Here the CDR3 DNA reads TGTGCCAGCAGCCAAGGGGGGGTTATAGTCCTTGGCTACACCTTC. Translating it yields CASSQGGVIVLGYTF.